These 14 T cell receptor beta chains were all obtained from the same sample, sequenced in a study of T cells in women clearing cervical HPV infection. Clones were read by immunoSEQ multiplex PCR, and TCRdb kept only the in-frame ones, dropping some. The sample table includes 31,000 or so clones. The material sequenced was blood buffy coat. The source is a woman between 18 and 70 years old with a cervical HPV16 infection that either progressed to CIN3+ or cleared (not recorded which).

Incomplete CDR3 DNA: TGCGCCAGCAGCCCCCAGGCGGGCGGGAGGCCCGGGGAG. It yields the protein CASSPQAGGRPGE. The full CDR3 reads CASSPQAGGRPGELFF. V usage is TRBV5-1 and J usage is TRBJ2-2; 8 bases agree with TRBD2. The read ends 3 residues before the CDR3 terminus; that terminus is restored from the germline J gene. Losses at the gene ends were 4 bases for V and 6 bases for J; bases not matched to a gene: 11. The CDR3 runs to 16 residues. CDR1 is SGHRS, CDR2 YFSETQ, per germline.

On this clone: With the read ending 3 residues before the CDR3 end, the germline J gene is used to fill in that end. This rearrangement joins TRBV6-2 or TRBV6-3 to TRBJ2-2, with 7 bases that match TRBD2. Germline V gene data show CDR1 as MNHEY and CDR2 as SVGEGT. The CDR3 is made up of 15 amino acids. Germline trimming cut 0 bases from V and 6 bases from J; bases unmatched to any gene: 4. The CDR3 protein is CASSYSTAGAGELFF. Partial CDR3 DNA: TGTGCCAGCAGTTACTCGACCGCGGGGGCCGGGGAG.

With regard to this clone: The CDR3 goes on 3 residues after the read ends, and that part is filled in from the germline J gene. V is TRBV6-2 or TRBV6-3 and J is TRBJ1-1, with D perhaps TRBD1 (6 bases). The germline V gene encodes CDR1 MNHEY and CDR2 SVGEGT. This CDR3 contains 13 residues. Trimming stripped 5 bases from V and 0 bases from J, with 7 bases between. CDR3 residues: CASSRQVNTEAFF. The DNA read from the CDR3 is TGTGCCAGCAGTAGACAGGTGAACACTGAA.

Concerning this clone itself: The CDR3 end falls 3 residues outside the read, so it is completed with the germline J gene. J is TRBJ2-4 and V is TRBV7-2, with 10 positions matching TRBD1. The CDR3 covers 14 residues. In germline, CDR1 is SGHTA, CDR2 FQGNSA. The part of the CDR3 DNA that was read is TGTGCCAGCAGCTCAAGACAGGGGGCAGGTGGT. This gives the protein CASSSRQGAGG. The entire CDR3 is CASSSRQGAGGQYF.

About this clone: The CDR3 end lies 3 residues beyond the end of the read and is filled in from the germline J gene. The chain couples TRBV20-1 to TRBJ2-7; 7 bases are shared with TRBD2. There are 14 residues in the CDR3. The germline V gene has CDR1 DFQATT and CDR2 SNEGSKA (reference sequence). V shed 1 base and J 0 bases; nucleotides not matched to a gene: 3. The sequenced part of the CDR3 DNA is TGCAGTGCTAGAGTAGGCGGGAGCTCCTACGAG. Its translation is CSARVGGSSYE. The full CDR3 sequence reads CSARVGGSSYEQYF.

Concerning this clone: The read ends 3 residues shy of where the CDR3 ends; the end is completed using the germline J gene. The rearrangement links TRBV5-1 to TRBJ1-6; D is unresolved. V shed 1 base and J shed 10 bases, with 9 bases lying between them. Germline V gene sequence: CDR1 SGHRS, CDR2 YFSETQ. The CDR3 extends over 13 amino acids. The CDR3: CASSLKGLSPLHF. CDR3 bases read: TGCGCCAGCAGCTTGAAGGGCTTGTCACCC.

Turning to this clone: The read finishes 3 residues shy of the CDR3 end, and the germline J gene is used to complete it. This rearrangement joins TRBV5-1 to TRBJ2-5, with TRBD2 matching over 10 bases. In germline, CDR1 is SGHRS, CDR2 YFSETQ. The CDR3 has 16 amino acids. The trim removed 2 bases at V and 0 bases at J, leaving 4 bases unmatched. The sequenced CDR3 bases are TGCGCCAGCAGCTTTGGACTAGCGGTCGACCAAGAGACC. This gives the protein CASSFGLAVDQET. In full, the CDR3 is CASSFGLAVDQETQYF. The full variable domain, its missing parts supplied by reference TRBV5-1 and TRBJ2-5, is KAGVTQTPRYLIKTRGQQVTLSCSPISGHRSVSWYQQTPGQGLQFLFEYFSETQRNKGNFPGRFSGRQFSNSRSEMNVSTLELGDSALYLCASSFGLAVDQETQYFGPGTRLLVL.

Turning to this clone: The missing CDR3 end, 3 residues past where the read stops, is filled in from the germline J gene. The rearrangement joins TRBV6-2 or TRBV6-3 to TRBJ1-2; 8 nucleotides line up with TRBD1. The CDR3 covers 13 residues. After removal of 4 bases from V and 4 bases from J, the junction contained 2 bases not matched to a gene. Germline-derived CDR1 and CDR2 are MNHEY and SVGEGT. The sequenced CDR3 bases are TGTGCCAGCAGTTCAGACAGGGGCTATGGC. This codes for CASSSDRGYG. The complete CDR3 sequence is CASSSDRGYGYTF.

Turning to this clone: The read comes to an end 3 residues before the CDR3 does, leaving the germline J gene to fill in the end. The V call is TRBV12-3 or TRBV12-4, the J call TRBJ2-2; D gene uncertain. The CDR3 is 14 amino acids. V was trimmed by 3 bases and J by 3 bases, leaving 8 bases between them. CDR3 DNA, as far as it was read: TGTGCCAGCAGTTTCATGGCCTACACCGGGGAG. Its protein product is CASSFMAYTGE. The whole CDR3 reads CASSFMAYTGELFF.

To note about this clone: The read finishes 3 residues shy of the CDR3 end, and the germline J gene is used to complete it. The V call is TRBV19, the J call TRBJ2-4; the match to TRBD2 covers 12 bases. Germline V lookup: CDR1 LNHDA, CDR2 SQIVND (reference sequence). The CDR3 consists of 19 residues. The V gene end was trimmed by 4 bases and the J gene end by 1 base; junction bases not matched to a gene: 11. The CDR3 reads CASSTASGRAEWAKNIQYF. The sequenced part of the CDR3 DNA is TGTGCCAGTAGTACCGCTAGCGGGAGGGCCGAATGGGCCAAAAACATT. Full variable domain (rest looked up from reference TRBV19 and TRBJ2-4): DGGITQSPKYLFRKEGQNVTLSCEQNLNHDAMYWYRQDPGQGLRLIYYSQIVNDFQKGDIAEGYSVSREKKESFPLTVTSAQKNPTAFYLCASSTASGRAEWAKNIQYFGAGTRLSVL.

Incomplete CDR3 DNA: TGTGCCAGCAGTGAAAGGAGGACAGATACC. Translation: CASSERRTDT. In full, the CDR3 reads CASSERRTDTYTF. The chain uses TRBV6-1 and TRBJ1-2, with a possible D match to TRBD1 (6 bases). The read halts 3 residues ahead of the CDR3 end, with the missing end drawn from the germline J gene. The CDR3 contains 13 residues. Germline CDR1 reads MNHNS; CDR2 reads SASEGT.

Notes on this clone: Coverage ceases 3 residues before the CDR3 finishes, and the germline J gene fills in the end. The rearrangement uses TRBV7-2 and TRBJ1-2, with 7 bases identical to TRBD1. Looked up from germline, CDR1 is SGHTA and CDR2 is FQGNSA. This CDR3 has 15 residues. The DNA read from the CDR3 is TGTGCCAGCAGCTTAGCCAGGGGGGCCTACAATGAC. Translating gives CASSLARGAYND. The entire CDR3 protein reads CASSLARGAYNDYTF.

Regarding this clone: The CDR3 extends 3 residues past the end of the read, so its final part is completed from the germline J gene. The chain recombines TRBV6-1 with TRBJ1-4; unclear D gene. Germline CDR1 reads MNHNS; CDR2 reads SASEGT. The CDR3 has 18 residues. CDR3: CASSEVLSMVLNNSPLFF. The CDR3 DNA, read in part, is TGTGCCAGCAGTGAAGTCTTGAGTATGGTACTGAATAATTCACCA.

Concerning this clone: Sequencing ends 3 residues short of the CDR3 end; the germline J gene provides the rest. The chain recombines TRBV28 with TRBJ2-4, with 8 bases aligning to TRBD1. V dropped 2 bases and J dropped 3; count of bases not matched to a gene: 6. This CDR3 comprises 16 residues. CDR1 is MDHEN, CDR2 SYDVKM, per germline. CDR3 DNA (partial): TGTGCCAGCAGTTTACTGGACAGGGTAGGCAAAAACATT. Translated: CASSLLDRVGKNI. The CDR3, in full, reads CASSLLDRVGKNIQYF.